This T cell receptor (beta chain) was found in a study of T cell changes during pregnancy in multiple sclerosis. Repertoires were generated with immunoSEQ multiplex PCR, while TCRdb's copy carries only in-frame clones and drops some. The sample yields 55,000 to 70,000 clones, approximately 90% seen once. The CDR3 is 17 amino acids. J gave up 0 bases and V 5 bases, and 7 bases lay outside the gene matches. The germline V gene has CDR1 LNHDA and CDR2 SQIVND (reference sequence). The sample was peripheral blood, taken in the second trimester of pregnancy. The rearrangement uses TRBV19 and TRBJ2-5, with TRBD2 matching over 12 bases. This clonotype originated in a female donor in good health, enrolled as a control in a pregnancy study. The DNA for the CDR3 is TGTGCCAGTAGTTGGGCTAGCGGGGGGGCTTACCAAGAGACCCAGTACTTC. This translates into CASSWASGGAYQETQYF.